Below are 24 T cell receptor beta chains sequenced from a single sample in a study of cytomegalovirus exposure and HLA in healthy donors. With 60 Vbeta and 13 Jbeta primers, the PCR was carried out. Produced via immunoSEQ multiplex PCR; TCRdb's table is partial and in-frame only. The sample holds 95,000 to 150,000 clones, about three quarters seen once. The sequencing input was PBMCs. These receptors were taken from a man aged 55-75 years in good health and CMV-seropositive.

The V call is TRBV21-1, the J call TRBJ1-4. TRBV21-1 is labeled a pseudogene. The CDR3 length is 12 residues. The CDR3 sequence is CASRGGNEKLFF. For the CDR3, the DNA is TGTGCCAGCAGGGGAGGTAATGAAAAACTGTTTTTT.

The rearrangement links TRBV19 to TRBJ2-7; 10 bases fit TRBD1. Germline trimming cut 8 bases from V and 3 bases from J; bases unmatched to any gene: 4. Germline V gives CDR1 LNHDA, CDR2 SQIVND (reference sequence). The CDR3 has 13 amino acids. The CDR3 sequence: CASSDRGVYEQYF. CDR3 DNA sequence: TGTGCCAGTTCGGACAGGGGGGTCTACGAGCAGTACTTC.

The rearrangement joins TRBV5-1 to TRBJ1-3; D unresolved. CDR1 SGHRS and CDR2 YFSETQ come from the germline V gene. Trimming took off 0 bases at V and 0 bases at J, with 7 bases between the two ends. This CDR3 contains 15 residues. For the CDR3, the DNA is TGCGCCAGCAGCTTGGCTATCGCCTCTGGAAACACCATATATTTT. The encoded protein is CASSLAIASGNTIYF. Full variable domain (rest looked up from reference TRBV5-1 and TRBJ1-3): KAGVTQTPRYLIKTRGQQVTLSCSPISGHRSVSWYQQTPGQGLQFLFEYFSETQRNKGNFPGRFSGRQFSNSRSEMNVSTLELGDSALYLCASSLAIASGNTIYFGEGSWLTVV.

CDR3 sequence reads: CAISGETAKATYEQYF. The CDR3 coding sequence is TGTGCCATCAGTGGGGAGACTGCCAAAGCAACCTACGAGCAGTACTTC. The J gene is TRBJ2-5, the V gene TRBV10-3, with D perhaps TRBD2 (5 bases). The DNA end favors TRBJ2-7, so the J call may be wrong. Germline V gene data show CDR1 as ENHRY and CDR2 as SYGVKD. The length of the CDR3 is 16 residues.

This clone turned up a few times. J is TRBJ1-2 and V is TRBV25-1; D gene unclear. The CDR3 spans 15 residues. V was trimmed by 6 bases and J by 2 bases, leaving 16 bases between them. From germline, CDR1 is MGHDK and CDR2 SYGVNS. The CDR3 DNA is TGTGCCAGCAGCAGACCGCCGGGAGGAAACTATGGCTACACCTTC. It encodes CASSRPPGGNYGYTF.

The chain is built from TRBV7-3 and TRBJ1-4; the D gene is possibly TRBD1 (5 bases). This CDR3 spans 13 amino acids. With 5 bases removed from V and 10 bases from J, the gap between germline ends came to 14 bases. Germline V lookup: CDR1 SGHTA, CDR2 FQGTGA. CDR3 DNA: TGTGCCAGCAGCAGCGGGGCGGGGACAAAACTGTTTTTT. This translates into CASSSGAGTKLFF.

The chain uses TRBV6-1 and TRBJ2-5; D might be TRBD1 (6 bases). V was cut by 6 bases and J by 4 bases, with 12 bases left in between. The germline CDR1 and CDR2 sequences are MNHNS and SASEGT. The CDR3 is 13 residues long. Written as DNA, the CDR3 is TGTGCCAGCAGCACAGGGACGGCAGAGACCCAGTACTTC. Amino acids: CASSTGTAETQYF.

This clone was detected once. The CDR3 region has the DNA TGTGCCTCTGACAGGGGGGGGGTTAATGAGCAGTTCTTC. Translation: CASDRGGVNEQFF. The gene calls are TRBV30 and TRBJ2-1; the match to TRBD1 covers 9 bases. The CDR3 is made up of 13 amino acids. J lost 7 bases, V lost 7 bases, and 8 bases had no gene match. Germline V gene sequence: CDR1 GTSNPN, CDR2 SVGIG (reference sequence).

The chain has TRBV7-9 and TRBJ2-2; D is possibly TRBD1 (6 bases). CDR3 length: 14 residues. Germline CDR1 reads SEHNR; CDR2 reads FQNEAQ (reference sequence). Deletions cut 5 bases from V and 7 bases from J, with 14 bases between. CDR3: CASSTQGSIGELFF. The CDR3 bases are TGTGCCAGCAGCACCCAGGGGTCGATCGGGGAGCTGTTTTTT.

V and J are TRBV6-6 and TRBJ2-7; maybe TRBD2 (6 bases). CDR3 length equals 13 residues. The V gene lost 4 bases and the J gene lost 6 bases, with 13 bases spanning the gap. Germline V CDR1 and CDR2: MNHNY, SVGAGI (reference sequence). The CDR3 loop is CASSWRVLGEQYF. CDR3 bases: TGTGCCAGCAGTTGGAGGGTTCTCGGCGAGCAGTACTTC.

V is TRBV5-8 and J is TRBJ1-4; TRBD1 matches at 8 bases. Germline V lookup: CDR1 SGHTS, CDR2 YDEGEE. V gave up 1 base and J gave up 8 bases; unmatched junction bases: 10. The CDR3 extends over 16 amino acids. The CDR3 reads CASSLLQGARGEKLFF. In DNA, the CDR3 is TGTGCCAGCAGCTTGCTTCAGGGGGCACGAGGAGAAAAACTGTTTTTT.

This chain links TRBV11-2 with TRBJ2-7; D ambiguous. The germline V gene encodes CDR1 SGHAT and CDR2 FQNNGV. Trimming took 0 bases from V and 0 from J, leaving 9 bases between them. This CDR3 is 15 amino acids long. The CDR3 region is CASSLEGGTSYEQYF. In nucleotides, the CDR3 is TGTGCCAGCAGCTTAGAAGGCGGTACCTCCTACGAGCAGTACTTC.

The V gene is TRBV27, the J gene TRBJ2-2; 7 nucleotides line up with TRBD1. The CDR3 has 18 amino acids. Germline assignment: CDR1 MNHEY and CDR2 SMNVEV (reference sequence). V lost 5 bases and J lost 0; bases outside the gene matches: 12. CDR3 sequence reads: CASSVNQGTDANTGELFF. CDR3 bases: TGTGCCAGCAGTGTTAACCAAGGGACAGACGCGAACACCGGGGAGCTGTTTTTT.

This clone appeared a few times. The CDR3 DNA sequence: TGCGCCAGCAGCGTGGGACAGGCCGCCGGAAACACCATATATTTT. This encodes CASSVGQAAGNTIYF. The chain uses TRBV5-1 and TRBJ1-3; 8 bases line up with TRBD1. Unmatched junction bases numbered 7, after V lost 4 bases and J lost 4 bases. CDR1 SGHRS and CDR2 YFSETQ come from the germline V gene. CDR3 size: 15 residues.

The CDR3 DNA reads as TGTGCCAGCAGCTTGGCTAGCGGGGGGAGAGAAGAGACCCAGTACTTC. This codes for CASSLASGGREETQYF. This rearrangement joins TRBV7-8 to TRBJ2-5, with 11 bases lining up with TRBD2. The CDR3 is made up of 16 amino acids. Germline V CDR1 and CDR2: SGHVS, FQNEAQ. V lost 3 bases, J lost 3 bases, and 6 bases stayed unmatched. The full variable domain, with the rest looked up from reference TRBV7-8 and TRBJ2-5, is GAGVSQSPRYKVAKRGQDVALRCDPISGHVSLFWYQQALGQGPEFLTYFQNEAQLDKSGLPSDRFFAERPEGSVSTLKIQRTQQEDSAVYLCASSLASGGREETQYFGPGTRLLVL.

The chain employs TRBV2 and TRBJ1-5; perhaps TRBD1 as D (6 bases). V was pared by 6 bases and J by 1 base, with 10 bases between. The CDR3 covers 14 residues. Per germline, CDR1 SNHLY and CDR2 FYNNEI. DNA of the CDR3: TGTGCCAGCAGGAGGGACAACAGCAATCAGCCCCAGCATTTT. This translates into CASRRDNSNQPQHF.

This clone was detected only a few times. The chain employs TRBV2 and TRBJ1-4; 7 bases are shared with TRBD1. Germline CDR1 and CDR2: SNHLY and FYNNEI. The CDR3 spans 15 residues. Germline trimming cut 6 bases from V and 3 bases from J; bases unmatched to any gene: 7. In nucleotides, the CDR3 is TGTGCCAGCAGGGGGACAGAATTGCCTAATGAAAAACTGTTTTTT. Translation gives CASRGTELPNEKLFF.

The chain uses TRBV30 and TRBJ2-2, with D perhaps matching TRBD1 (5 bases). Germline-derived CDR1 and CDR2 are GTSNPN and SVGIG (reference sequence). The CDR3 covers 12 residues. Trimming pared 3 bases from V and 3 bases from J, leaving 5 bases between. The CDR3 region is CAWSRDTGELFF. In DNA form, the CDR3 reads TGTGCCTGGAGCAGGGACACCGGGGAGCTGTTTTTT.

CDR3 residues: CASSLSPDSPLHF. Here the CDR3 DNA reads TGTGCCAGCAGCTTGTCTCCGGATTCACCCCTCCACTTT. This chain links TRBV7-3 with TRBJ1-6; D gene unclear. Germline V gives CDR1 SGHTA, CDR2 FQGTGA. Trimming cost V 3 bases and J 8 bases, with 8 bases left between them. CDR3 length equals 13 residues.

The J gene is TRBJ2-3, the V gene TRBV5-5, with TRBD2 as a possible D gene (6 bases). Germline CDR1 is SGHKS and CDR2 is YYEKEE (reference sequence). The CDR3 is made up of 15 amino acids. Trimming took off 0 bases at V and 4 bases at J, with 12 bases between the two ends. The CDR3 bases are TGTGCCAGCAGCTTGGGGCTAGCGTCGGCAGATACGCAGTATTTT. Its translation is CASSLGLASADTQYF. The whole variable domain, remainder taken from reference TRBV5-5 and TRBJ2-3, is DAGVTQSPTHLIKTRGQQVTLRCSPISGHKSVSWYQQVLGQGPQFIFQYYEKEERGRGNFPDRFSARQFPNYSSELNVNALLLGDSALYLCASSLGLASADTQYFGPGTRLTVL.

The rearrangement links TRBV6-1 to TRBJ1-2, with 7 bases lining up with TRBD1. Germline-derived CDR1 and CDR2 are MNHNS and SASEGT. This CDR3 region has 15 residues. Germline trimming cut 8 bases from V and 3 bases from J; bases unmatched to any gene: 12. The CDR3, as DNA: TGTGCCAGCGCGACAGGGAGCGTATGGTACTATGGCTACACCTTC. Its protein product is CASATGSVWYYGYTF.

The J gene is TRBJ2-3, the V gene TRBV5-4; 7 positions match TRBD2. Trimming took 3 bases from V and 1 from J; bases not matched to a gene: 8. CDR3 length: 16 amino acids. Germline V gives CDR1 SGHNT, CDR2 YYREEE (reference sequence). The chain's CDR3 is CASSWEAGAGTDTQYF. The DNA of the CDR3 is TGTGCCAGCAGCTGGGAGGCGGGAGCGGGCACAGATACGCAGTATTTT.

The V and J genes are TRBV28 and TRBJ2-2, with D possibly TRBD2 on 5 matching bases. This CDR3 has 14 amino acids. Germline CDR1 reads MDHEN; CDR2 reads SYDVKM. The V gene lost 5 bases and the J gene lost 2 bases, with 9 bases spanning the gap. The CDR3 sequence: CASSRLSNTGELFF. CDR3 nucleotide sequence: TGTGCCAGCAGTCGACTATCTAACACCGGGGAGCTGTTTTTT. The entire variable domain, with the rest obtained from reference TRBV28 and TRBJ2-2, is as follows: DVKVTQSSRYLVKRTGEKVFLECVQDMDHENMFWYRQDPGLGLRLIYFSYDVKMKEKGDIPEGYSVSREKKERFSLILESASTNQTSMYLCASSRLSNTGELFFGEGSRLTVL.

The chain couples TRBV5-1 to TRBJ1-3; tentative D call: TRBD1 (5 bases). The CDR3 contains 15 residues. Germline V gives CDR1 SGHRS, CDR2 YFSETQ. V was cut by 0 bases and J by 4 bases, with 11 bases left in between. The CDR3 bases are TGCGCCAGCAGCTTGGTTGGGGCGCAAGGAAACACCATATATTTT. This gives the protein CASSLVGAQGNTIYF.